The sequence of this T cell receptor beta chain was determined in a study of regulatory T cells in long-lasting Graves disease. Trimming cost V 3 bases and J 0 bases, with 6 bases left between them. Germline values: CDR1 SNHLY, CDR2 FYNNEI. The CDR3 loop spans 14 amino acids. To make TCR beta libraries, researchers used iRepertoire HTBI primers and Arm-PCR of CDR3 regions. One entry per CDR3 protein, called by TCRdb with MiXCR from the multiplex PCR reads. The sample contains about 430,000 distinct CDR3 sequences, over 12% of which appear only once. Stated time point: newly diagnosed GD, antithyroid drugs for less than 3 months. With RNA extracted from PBMCs as input, the TCR library was made. Patients of an endocrinology department in Xi'an, China, were included. These data were likewise used in another study, on T cells in Graves' hyperthyroidism and ophthalmopathy. That paper states: HTBI primers were the set used in a first-round RT-PCR of the TCR CDR3.

The material was peripheral blood mononuclear cells (PBMCs), obtained at new diagnosis, from a patient treated with antithyroid drugs. The clonotype comes from a woman in her thirties or forties with Graves disease. V usage is TRBV2 and J usage is TRBJ1-5; D is undetermined. CDR3 sequence (DNA): TGTGCCAGCAGTGATTTTAATAGCAATCAGCCCCAGCATTTT. Translated, it gives CASSDFNSNQPQHF.